This T cell receptor beta chain stems from a study of T-cell reconstitution after alpha-beta-depleted transplantation in children. This clonotype was counted between two and nine times. Antigen: not known. Study-wide findings and caveats: About two months after transplant, alpha-beta T cells reportedly came from several hundred expanded graft clones.

This sample's TCRbeta library carried unique molecular identifier barcodes. MiXCR was run by TCRdb on the PCR reads, yielding one entry per CDR3 protein. In the table there are about 590,000 distinct CDR3 sequences, 10% to 15% of which are singletons. This CDR3 spans 15 amino acids. The V gene's germline CDR1 is SGHRS and CDR2 YFSETQ. The V and J ends lost 4 bases and 4 bases, in that order; junction bases with no gene match: 9. The chain combines TRBV5-1 with TRBJ2-7, with 9 bases matching TRBD2. The source material was PBMCs, mostly from graft donor cells, sampled 360 days after TCRalphabeta/CD19-depleted stem cell transplant. The TCR originated in a male patient under 18 who had a stem cell transplant for acute myeloid leukemia, so the T cells may come from the graft donor. The CDR3 DNA follows: TGCGCCAGCAGCAGAGAAGCGGGAGGCGGATACGAGCAGTACTTC. Its protein product is CASSREAGGGYEQYF. Full variable domain (missing parts from reference TRBV5-1 and TRBJ2-7): KAGVTQTPRYLIKTRGQQVTLSCSPISGHRSVSWYQQTPGQGLQFLFEYFSETQRNKGNFPGRFSGRQFSNSRSEMNVSTLELGDSALYLCASSREAGGGYEQYFGPGTRLTVT.